The sequence of this TCR beta chain was determined in a study of cytomegalovirus exposure and HLA in healthy donors. Some clones are missing from TCRdb's copy, which holds only in-frame ones; the method was immunoSEQ multiplex PCR. The profile shows almost 70,000 clones, just over 95% of them singletons. The CDR3 is 16 amino acids. Per the germline V gene, CDR1 is SGHTS and CDR2 is YDEGEE. Germline trimming cut 0 bases from V and 0 bases from J; bases unmatched to any gene: 3. Study-wide findings and caveats: In vitro data verified a few CMV-associated chains as specific for CMV antigens.

This clone was seen a single time. What it recognizes is unknown. The sequence derives from a woman under 30 in good health and CMV-seropositive. Material for sequencing was PBMCs. The chain carries TRBV5-8 and TRBJ1-3, with 7 bases matching TRBD1. This CDR3 is CASSLGGQHSGNTIYF. CDR3 DNA sequence: TGTGCCAGCAGCTTGGGGGGACAGCACTCTGGAAACACCATATATTTT.